These 9 T cell receptor beta chains came from one sample sequenced in a study of vaccination and CD4 T cells after COVID-19. Researchers used the Oncomine TCR Beta short-read assay to sequence DNA from cultured CD4+ T cells. TCRdb ran MiXCR on the PCR reads and lists one entry per CDR3 protein. The sample lists just over 8,500 distinct CDR3 sequences, about 45% seen once, with approximately 30% in the top ten. No cognate antigen is known for these TCRs. Noted treatment: roughly 10-day PBMC culture with coronavirus spike peptide pools or control peptides (ViraFEST assay). Pre-COVID-19 pandemic sampling (2011-2018) yielded the unexposed donor's CD4+ T cells. The source material was CD4+ T cells from blood, cultured in vitro. Receptors were obtained from a human donor in good health.

This clonotype was counted a few times. The rearrangement joins TRBV30 to TRBJ1-1; no clear D. V lost 2 bases and J 1 base, leaving 8 bases between the germline ends. Germline V gene sequence: CDR1 GTSNPN, CDR2 SVGIG (reference sequence). The CDR3 is 13 amino acids. The chain's CDR3 is CAWSWVENTEAFF. The CDR3 coding sequence is TGTGCCTGGAGTTGGGTGGAGAACACTGAAGCTTTCTTT.

This chain links TRBV6-1 with TRBJ1-6, with D possibly TRBD1 on 6 matching bases. The CDR3 spans 14 residues. Germline CDR1 MNHNS, CDR2 SASEGT. V was pared by 6 bases and J by 7 bases, with 13 bases between. The CDR3 region has the DNA TGTGCCAGCAGCCCAGGACAGACCAATTCACCCCTCCACTTT. Translation gives CASSPGQTNSPLHF.

The chain combines TRBV5-8 with TRBJ1-6, with D perhaps matching TRBD1 (5 bases). The CDR3 sequence is 14 residues long. V was cut by 6 bases and J by 2 bases, with 9 bases left in between. CDR1 SGHTS and CDR2 YDEGEE come from the germline V gene. The CDR3 nucleotides read TGTGCCAGCAAGGGGAGCGCCTATAATTCACCCCTCCACTTT. It encodes CASKGSAYNSPLHF.

The chain has TRBV2 and TRBJ2-7, with D perhaps TRBD1 (6 bases). CDR1 is SNHLY, CDR2 FYNNEI, per germline. The V gene lost 9 bases and the J gene lost 0 bases, with 12 bases spanning the gap. This CDR3 is 13 amino acids long. The CDR3 loop reads CARRQVSSYEQYF. Here the CDR3 DNA reads TGTGCCAGGAGACAGGTGAGCTCCTACGAGCAGTACTTC.

The CDR3 region has the DNA TGTGCCAGCAGTTATACGAGGGAGAATGGCTACACCTTC. It translates to CASSYTRENGYTF. This rearrangement joins TRBV6-5 to TRBJ1-2; D gene uncertain. V was shortened by 3 bases and J by 6 bases, with 11 bases between the two germline ends. The CDR3 loop spans 13 amino acids. CDR1 is MNHEY and CDR2 is SVGAGI in the germline V gene.

V gene TRBV10-3 combines with J gene TRBJ1-5; D gene uncertain. The CDR3 is 14 amino acids. The V gene lost 4 bases and the J gene lost 0 bases, with 7 bases spanning the gap. Germline CDR1 reads ENHRY; CDR2 reads SYGVKD. CDR3 nucleotide sequence: TGTGCCATCAGTGGCGGGGTTAGCAATCAGCCCCAGCATTTT. This encodes CAISGGVSNQPQHF.

In this sample, this clonotype turned up a few times. This sequence joins TRBV12-3 or TRBV12-4 and TRBJ1-1; 7 nucleotides agree with TRBD1. V lost 5 bases, J lost 2 bases, and 8 bases stayed unmatched. The CDR3 has 15 residues. This CDR3 is CASSVGAGGNTEAFF. CDR3 coding DNA: TGTGCCAGCAGTGTAGGGGCAGGGGGAAACACTGAAGCTTTCTTT.

The CDR3 region is CASSYSTGSSSSYNSPLHF. The CDR3 nucleotides read TGTGCCAGCAGTTACTCTACTGGAAGTTCTAGCTCCTATAATTCACCCCTCCACTTT. The rearrangement uses TRBV6-5 and TRBJ1-6; no reliable D call. The CDR3 spans 19 residues. Germline V gives CDR1 MNHEY, CDR2 SVGAGI. The V and J ends lost 0 bases and 0 bases respectively, with 15 bases between them.

The chain couples TRBV28 to TRBJ2-1; 7 bases match TRBD2. Germline V gives CDR1 MDHEN, CDR2 SYDVKM. The V and J ends lost 7 bases and 6 bases, in that order; junction bases with no gene match: 12. This CDR3 is built from 15 residues. The CDR3, as DNA: TGTGCCAGCACGGCTTTAGGGAGGGAGTTCAATGAGCAGTTCTTC. Its protein is CASTALGREFNEQFF.